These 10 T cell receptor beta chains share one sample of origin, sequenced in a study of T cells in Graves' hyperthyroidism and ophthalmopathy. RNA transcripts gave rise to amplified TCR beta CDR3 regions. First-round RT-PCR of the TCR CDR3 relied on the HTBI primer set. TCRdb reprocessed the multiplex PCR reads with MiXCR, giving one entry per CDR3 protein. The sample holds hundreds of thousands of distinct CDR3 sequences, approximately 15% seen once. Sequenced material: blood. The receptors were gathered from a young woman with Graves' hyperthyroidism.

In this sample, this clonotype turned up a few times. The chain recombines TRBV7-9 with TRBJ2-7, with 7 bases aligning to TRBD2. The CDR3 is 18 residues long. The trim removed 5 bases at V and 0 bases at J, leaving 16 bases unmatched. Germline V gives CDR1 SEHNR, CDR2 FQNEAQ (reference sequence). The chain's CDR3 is CASSRPPEKRGSSYEQYF. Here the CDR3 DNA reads TGTGCCAGCAGCCGGCCCCCGGAGAAGCGGGGAAGCTCCTACGAGCAGTACTTC.

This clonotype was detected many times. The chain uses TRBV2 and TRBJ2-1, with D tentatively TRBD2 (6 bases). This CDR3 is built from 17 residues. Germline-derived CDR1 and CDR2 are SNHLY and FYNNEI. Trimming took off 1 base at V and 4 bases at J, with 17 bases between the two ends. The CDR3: CASSEVASEKSYNEQFF. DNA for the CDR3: TGTGCCAGCAGTGAAGTGGCTAGCGAAAAATCGTACAATGAGCAGTTCTTC.

The CDR3 DNA follows: TGTGCCATCAGCGCGGGACCGCCAGCCGGCACCAAAAACATTCAGTACTTC. It specifies CAISAGPPAGTKNIQYF. The rearrangement links TRBV10-3 to TRBJ2-4; D possibly corresponds to TRBD2 (6 bases). Germline values: CDR1 ENHRY, CDR2 SYGVKD. V gave up 6 bases and J gave up 2 bases, with 20 bases separating them. The CDR3 loop spans 17 amino acids.

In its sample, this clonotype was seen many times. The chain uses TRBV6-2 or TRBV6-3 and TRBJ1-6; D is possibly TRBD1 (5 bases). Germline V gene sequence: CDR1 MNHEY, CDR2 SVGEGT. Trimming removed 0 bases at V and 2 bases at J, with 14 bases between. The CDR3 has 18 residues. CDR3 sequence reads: CASSYSETGTAYNSPLHF. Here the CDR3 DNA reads TGTGCCAGCAGTTACTCTGAGACCGGGACTGCCTATAATTCACCCCTCCACTTT.

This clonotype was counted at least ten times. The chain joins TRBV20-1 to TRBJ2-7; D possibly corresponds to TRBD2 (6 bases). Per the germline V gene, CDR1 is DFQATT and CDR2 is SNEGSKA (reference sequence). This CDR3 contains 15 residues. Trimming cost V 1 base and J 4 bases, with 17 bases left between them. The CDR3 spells CSARVWGVTGYEQYF. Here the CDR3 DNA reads TGCAGTGCTAGAGTTTGGGGGGTGACGGGATACGAGCAGTACTTC.

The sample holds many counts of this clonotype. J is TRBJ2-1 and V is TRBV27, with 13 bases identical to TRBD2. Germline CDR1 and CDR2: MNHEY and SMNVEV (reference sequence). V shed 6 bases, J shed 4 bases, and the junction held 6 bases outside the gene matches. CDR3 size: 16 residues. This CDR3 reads CASSPLLAGGYNEQFF. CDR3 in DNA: TGTGCCAGCAGCCCATTACTAGCGGGAGGGTACAATGAGCAGTTCTTC.

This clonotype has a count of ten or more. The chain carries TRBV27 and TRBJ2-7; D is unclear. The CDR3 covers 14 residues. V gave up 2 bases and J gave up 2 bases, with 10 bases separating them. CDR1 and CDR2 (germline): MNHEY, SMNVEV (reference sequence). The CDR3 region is CASSLPGPTYEQYF. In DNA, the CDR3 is TGTGCCAGCAGTTTACCAGGCCCTACCTACGAGCAGTACTTC.

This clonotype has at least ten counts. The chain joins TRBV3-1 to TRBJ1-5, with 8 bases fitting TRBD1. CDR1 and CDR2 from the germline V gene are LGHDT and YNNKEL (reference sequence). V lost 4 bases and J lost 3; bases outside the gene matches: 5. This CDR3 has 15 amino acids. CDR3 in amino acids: CASSLGQGLNQPQHF. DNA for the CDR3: TGTGCCAGCAGCCTCGGACAGGGCCTCAATCAGCCCCAGCATTTT.

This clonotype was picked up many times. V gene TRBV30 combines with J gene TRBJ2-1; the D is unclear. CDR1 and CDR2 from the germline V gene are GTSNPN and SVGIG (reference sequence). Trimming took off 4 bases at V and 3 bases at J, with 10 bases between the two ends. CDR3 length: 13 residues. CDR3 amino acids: CAWISKNYNEQFF. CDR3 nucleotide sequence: TGTGCCTGGATCTCAAAAAACTACAATGAGCAGTTCTTC.

CDR3 loop: CASSLYWGGVVTDTQYF. In DNA form, the CDR3 reads TGTGCCAGCAGTTTATACTGGGGTGGGGTAGTGACAGATACGCAGTATTTT. The rearrangement joins TRBV27 to TRBJ2-3; D is unresolved. Between the trimmed V and J ends, which lost 1 base and 3 bases, there was a span of 17 bases. CDR3 size: 17 residues. The germline V gene has CDR1 MNHEY and CDR2 SMNVEV (reference sequence).